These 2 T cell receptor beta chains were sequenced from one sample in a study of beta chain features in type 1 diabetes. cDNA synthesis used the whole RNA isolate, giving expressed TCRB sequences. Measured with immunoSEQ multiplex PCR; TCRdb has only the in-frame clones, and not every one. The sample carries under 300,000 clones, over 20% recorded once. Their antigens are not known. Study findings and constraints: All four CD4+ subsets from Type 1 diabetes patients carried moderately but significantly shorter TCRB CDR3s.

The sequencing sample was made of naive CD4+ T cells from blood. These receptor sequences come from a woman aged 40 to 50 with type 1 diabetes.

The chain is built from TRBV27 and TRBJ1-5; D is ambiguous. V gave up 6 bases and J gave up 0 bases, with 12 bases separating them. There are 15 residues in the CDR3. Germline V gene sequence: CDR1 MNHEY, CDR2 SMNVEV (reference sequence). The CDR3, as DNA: TGTGCCAGCAGCTCTGATCCCTATAGCAATCAGCCCCAGCATTTT. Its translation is CASSSDPYSNQPQHF.

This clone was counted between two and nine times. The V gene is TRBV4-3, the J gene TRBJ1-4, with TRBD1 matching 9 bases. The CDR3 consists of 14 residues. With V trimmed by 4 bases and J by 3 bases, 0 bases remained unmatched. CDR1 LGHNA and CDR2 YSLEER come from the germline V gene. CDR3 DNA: TGCGCCAGCAGCCGGACAGGGGCTAATGAAAAACTGTTTTTT. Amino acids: CASSRTGANEKLFF.